A selection of T cell receptor beta chains follows, all from one sample in a study of CD8+ T cells in alopecia areata. Measured with immunoSEQ multiplex PCR; TCRdb has only the in-frame clones, and not every one. This sample has 95,000 to 120,000 clones, with roughly 55% found just once. Material: NKG2D-low CD8+ T cells sorted from blood. Receptors were obtained from a human donor with alopecia areata. Both conserved end residues are part of each CDR3. The D gene is left open where the match is weak. Clone size is not always given. Where it is, it says once, few, many or a class for expanded clones.

clone size	V gene	D gene	J gene	CDR3 DNA	CDR3 protein
.	TRBV28	.	TRBJ1-5	TGTGCCAGCGGCTCGGGAGCTTTTCAGCATTTT	CASGSGAFQHF
.	TRBV7-9	.	TRBJ2-7	TGTGCCAGCAGCCACCCGGGCCGCTCCTACGAGCAGTACTTC	CASSHPGRSYEQYF
.	TRBV29-1	TRBD1	TRBJ2-2	TGCAGCGTTGCCGGGACAGGGATGATAGGGGACACCGGGGAGCTGTTTTTT	CSVAGTGMIGDTGELFF
.	TRBV6-6	TRBD1	TRBJ1-1	TGTGCCAGCAGTTCCTGGGACAGGGTAGGGGACACTGAAGCTTTCTTT	CASSSWDRVGDTEAFF
.	TRBV29-1	.	TRBJ1-2	TGCAGCGTTGAAGGGACGGCCGAACCTTATGGCTACACCTTC	CSVEGTAEPYGYTF
.	TRBV28	TRBD2	TRBJ2-3	TGTGCCAGCAGTCGTATAGCGGGCGGCACAGATACGCAGTATTTT	CASSRIAGGTDTQYF
.	TRBV27	TRBD2	TRBJ2-3	TGTGCCAGCAGCCGAGGACTAGCGGGAGCGGATACGCAGTATTTT	CASSRGLAGADTQYF
.	TRBV7-9	TRBD1	TRBJ1-1	TGTGCCGGACAGCAGGACAGGCTCGAAGCTTTCTTT	CAGQQDRLEAFF
.	TRBV30	.	TRBJ2-2	TGTGCCTGGAGTCCCACCACCGGGGAGCTGTTTTTT	CAWSPTTGELFF
.	TRBV15	.	TRBJ1-2	TGTGCCACCAGCAGAGGAACGGCCGCGGACTACACCTTC	CATSRGTAADYTF
.	TRBV4-1	.	TRBJ2-7	TGCGCCAGCAGCCAAGTCTTTGCGGCAGATTACGAGCAGTACTTC	CASSQVFAADYEQYF
.	TRBV11-2	.	TRBJ2-6	TGTGCTCAGGGTGCATATGGGGCCAACGTCCTGACTTTC	CAQGAYGANVLTF
few	TRBV7-8	TRBD2	TRBJ2-5	TGTGCCAGCAGCTCAACTTCTAGCGGAGAGACCCAGTACTTC	CASSSTSSGETQYF
.	TRBV5-1	.	TRBJ2-3	TGCGCCAGCAGCTTTAGGGGACACGTCTGGTTT	CASSFRGHVWF
.	TRBV4-1	.	TRBJ2-1	TGCGCCAGCAGCCAAGACGGCGCGCCGAATGAGCAGTTCTTC	CASSQDGAPNEQFF
.	TRBV7-3	.	TRBJ1-1	TGTGCCAGCAGCGAATCCCCCCTTAGGAACACTGAAGCTTTCTTT	CASSESPLRNTEAFF
.	TRBV13	TRBD2	TRBJ2-3	TGTGCCAGCAGCTCCCCGACTAGCGGAAGCACAGATACGCAGTATTTT	CASSSPTSGSTDTQYF
.	TRBV7-9	TRBD2	TRBJ2-1	TGTGCCGGGGGGGGTCGCGGGTCCTACAATGAGCAGTTCTTC	CAGGGRGSYNEQFF
.	TRBV2	.	TRBJ1-1	TGTGCCAGCGGGGCTTGGACGGCGAACACTGAAGCTTTCTTT	CASGAWTANTEAFF
once	TRBV2	TRBD2	TRBJ2-1	TGTGCCAGCAGAGAGACTAGCGGATCCTACAATGAGCAGTTCTTC	CASRETSGSYNEQFF
.	TRBV9	.	TRBJ2-7	TGTGCCAGCGGGTACTCGGACTCCTACGAGCAGTACTTC	CASGYSDSYEQYF
.	TRBV7-8	.	TRBJ2-1	TGTGCCAGCAGCTTAGGGGGGAAAAGCTCCTACAATGAGCAGTTCTTC	CASSLGGKSSYNEQFF
few	TRBV19	.	TRBJ2-1	TGTGCCAGTAGTCTTAGCGGAAGCTCCTACAATGAGCAGTTCTTC	CASSLSGSSYNEQFF
.	TRBV28	TRBD1	TRBJ1-1	TGTGCCAGCACTAAGGACAGGGCCAGCAACACTGAAGCTTTCTTT	CASTKDRASNTEAFF
few	TRBV13	TRBD1	TRBJ2-7	TGTGCCAGCAGTTTAGCCGGACAGGGGTGGTACGAGCAGTACTTC	CASSLAGQGWYEQYF
.	TRBV27	.	TRBJ1-5	TGTGCCAGCAGTCCAAAAGGACCTAACCGGTGGAGGTTTCAGCCCCAGCATTTT	CASSPKGPNRWRFQPQHF
once	TRBV4-2	TRBD2	TRBJ2-3	TGTGCCAGCAGCTCCGATAGCGGGAGGAGCACAGATACGCAGTATTTT	CASSSDSGRSTDTQYF
.	TRBV5-6	.	TRBJ2-7	TGTGCCAGCAGCTTTACTACCGGGTCCGTGTACTTC	CASSFTTGSVYF
few	TRBV4-1	TRBD2	TRBJ2-7	TGCGCCAGCAGCCAAATCACTAGCGGGTCCTACGAGCAGTACTTC	CASSQITSGSYEQYF
.	TRBV5-1	.	TRBJ2-1	TGCGCCAGCAGCCCCGGACAGAACAATGAGCAGTTCTTC	CASSPGQNNEQFF
.	TRBV15	.	TRBJ1-4	TGTGCCACCAGCAGAGAGAGGACCTTGGGGGCCGAAAAACTGTTTTTT	CATSRERTLGAEKLFF
few	TRBV27	TRBD1	TRBJ2-1	TGTGCCAGCAGTTCGACAGGGTACAATGAGCAGTTCTTC	CASSSTGYNEQFF
.	TRBV5-1	.	TRBJ2-1	TGCGCCAGCAGGGCGGTAGACAATGAGCAGTTCTTC	CASRAVDNEQFF
once	TRBV2	.	TRBJ2-5	TGTGCCAGCAGTGGAGAGGCTAATCGGGAGACCCAGTACTTC	CASSGEANRETQYF
.	TRBV29-1	.	TRBJ2-2	TGCAGCGTACCCCGGGCGGACACCGGGGAGCTGTTTTTT	CSVPRADTGELFF
few	TRBV27	TRBD2	TRBJ2-7	TGTGCCAGCAGTCAAGAGCGGGGACCCTCCTACGAGCAGTACTTC	CASSQERGPSYEQYF
.	TRBV5-6	.	TRBJ2-7	TGTGCCAGCACCAAGGGACAAACCTACGAGCAGTACTTC	CASTKGQTYEQYF
.	TRBV7-8	TRBD2	TRBJ2-2	TGTGCCAGCAGCTCCCGGGCGGGAGGGCGAGGCACCGGGGAGCTGTTTTTT	CASSSRAGGRGTGELFF
.	TRBV6-5	TRBD2	TRBJ2-7	TGTGCCAGCAGTTACTCGCCGCTAGCGGGTTACGAGCAGTACTTC	CASSYSPLAGYEQYF
.	TRBV29-1	TRBD2	TRBJ2-6	TGCAGCGTTGAAGATGTGCGGGAGGGTTCTGGGGCCAACGTCCTGACTTTC	CSVEDVREGSGANVLTF
once	TRBV7-9	.	TRBJ1-4	TGTGCCAGCAGCTTAGGAGGGGAGTGGACTAATGAAAAACTGTTTTTT	CASSLGGEWTNEKLFF
.	TRBV7-9	TRBD1	TRBJ2-1	TGTGCCAGCAGCTTCCCTCAGGGGGCGGTCAATGAGCAGTTCTTC	CASSFPQGAVNEQFF
.	TRBV5-1	TRBD1	TRBJ2-1	TGCGCCAGCAGCTTGGGGAAGAGACAGGGGTTCAATGAGCAGTTCTTC	CASSLGKRQGFNEQFF
.	TRBV7-9	.	TRBJ1-2	TGTGCCAGCAGCTTTAACCTTGGAGGGGCCGGAGGCTACACCTTC	CASSFNLGGAGGYTF
.	TRBV6-5	.	TRBJ2-3	TGTGCCAGCAGTTACTCGCGAGGGGAAAGCACAGATACGCAGTATTTT	CASSYSRGESTDTQYF
few	TRBV19	TRBD2	TRBJ2-7	TGTGCCAGTAGTATTTCGCTAGCGGGGATCTACGAGCAGTACTTC	CASSISLAGIYEQYF
many	TRBV7-9	.	TRBJ1-1	TGTGCCAGCAGCTTAGAGAACACTGAAGCTTTCTTT	CASSLENTEAFF